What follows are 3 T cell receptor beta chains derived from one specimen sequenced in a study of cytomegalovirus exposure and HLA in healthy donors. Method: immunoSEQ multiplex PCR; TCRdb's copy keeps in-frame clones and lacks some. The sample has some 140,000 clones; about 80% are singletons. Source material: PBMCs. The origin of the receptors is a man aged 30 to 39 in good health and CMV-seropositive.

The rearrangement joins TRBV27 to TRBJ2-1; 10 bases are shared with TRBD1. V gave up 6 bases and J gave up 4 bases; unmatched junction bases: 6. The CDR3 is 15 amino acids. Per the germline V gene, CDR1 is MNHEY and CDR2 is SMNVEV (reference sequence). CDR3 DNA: TGTGCCAGCAGCCCTGGGACAGGGGCTTACAATGAGCAGTTCTTC. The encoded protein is CASSPGTGAYNEQFF.

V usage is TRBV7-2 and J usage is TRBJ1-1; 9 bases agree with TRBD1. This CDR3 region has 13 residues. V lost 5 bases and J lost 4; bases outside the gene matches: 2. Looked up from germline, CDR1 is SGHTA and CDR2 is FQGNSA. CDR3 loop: CASSLQGATEAFF. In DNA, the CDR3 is TGTGCCAGCAGCCTACAGGGGGCCACTGAAGCTTTCTTT. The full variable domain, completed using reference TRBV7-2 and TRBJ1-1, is GAGVSQSPSNKVTEKGKDVELRCDPISGHTALYWYRQSLGQGLEFLIYFQGNSAPDKSGLPSDRFSAERTGGSVSTLTIQRTQQEDSAVYLCASSLQGATEAFFGQGTRLTVV.

The CDR3: CASRDRQIYGYTF. The CDR3 coding sequence is TGTGCCAGCAGGGACAGACAAATCTATGGCTACACCTTC. The chain recombines TRBV2 with TRBJ1-2; the D gene is possibly TRBD1 (6 bases). This CDR3 is 13 amino acids long. V was pared by 6 bases and J by 4 bases, with 12 bases between. Germline CDR1 is SNHLY and CDR2 is FYNNEI.